The 17 T cell receptor beta chains below were found in one sample sequenced in a study of response to subunit inactivated influenza vaccine. TCRdb re-analysed the RT-PCR reads in MiXCR, keeping a single row per CDR3 protein. The data hold around 530,000 distinct CDR3 sequences, with 16% observed a single time. Specimen: CD4+ T cells sorted from PBMCs, collected about 24 months after vaccination. These receptors all stem from a man aged 50 to 69 who received an inactivated influenza vaccine.

This chain joins TRBV6-5 and TRBJ1-2; 8 positions agree with TRBD1. V was clipped by 0 bases and J by 3 bases; unmatched bases: 3. The CDR3 has 15 amino acids. Germline CDR1 MNHEY, CDR2 SVGAGI. CDR3 nucleotides: TGTGCCAGCAGTTACTCGATGACAGGGGACTATGGCTACACCTTC. Its translation is CASSYSMTGDYGYTF.

This chain uses TRBV5-1 with TRBJ1-4; D not resolved. V was trimmed by 5 bases and J by 3 bases, leaving 11 bases between them. There are 14 residues in the CDR3. CDR1 and CDR2 from the germline V gene are SGHRS and YFSETQ. DNA of the CDR3: TGCGCCAGCAGACTCGGCAGCTCTAATGAAAAACTGTTTTTT. As protein: CASRLGSSNEKLFF.

The rearrangement links TRBV14 to TRBJ1-1; D is unresolved. V dropped 4 bases and J dropped 0 bases, with 6 bases sitting between them. Germline assignment: CDR1 SGHDN and CDR2 FVKESK. This CDR3 has 13 amino acids. The CDR3 protein is CASSLLVNTEAFF. The CDR3 region has the DNA TGTGCCAGCAGCCTCCTGGTGAACACTGAAGCTTTCTTT.

The chain links TRBV5-4 to TRBJ2-1; D perhaps matches TRBD1 (6 bases). CDR1 SGHNT and CDR2 YYREEE come from the germline V gene (reference sequence). CDR3 length: 14 amino acids. V lost 4 bases, J lost 5 bases, and 13 bases lay in between. The CDR3 DNA reads as TGTGCCAGCAGCCGAGGACAGTTTAACAATGAGCAGTTCTTC. Translation: CASSRGQFNNEQFF.

The rearrangement uses TRBV5-1 and TRBJ2-7; maybe TRBD2 (6 bases). V was cut by 3 bases and J by 3 bases, with 13 bases left in between. This CDR3 has 14 amino acids. CDR1 is SGHRS, CDR2 YFSETQ, per germline. The CDR3 DNA follows: TGCGCCAGCAGCTCCGGGGGAAGGGTCTACGAGCAGTACTTC. Translating it yields CASSSGGRVYEQYF. Full variable domain (remainder filled in from reference TRBV5-1 and TRBJ2-7): KAGVTQTPRYLIKTRGQQVTLSCSPISGHRSVSWYQQTPGQGLQFLFEYFSETQRNKGNFPGRFSGRQFSNSRSEMNVSTLELGDSALYLCASSSGGRVYEQYFGPGTRLTVT.

This clonotype was seen only a few times. V is TRBV6-4 and J is TRBJ2-1, with D maybe TRBD2 (5 bases). The CDR3 consists of 12 residues. V lost 6 bases, J lost 10 bases, and 13 bases lay in between. The V gene's germline CDR1 is MRHNA and CDR2 SNTAGT. Here the CDR3 reads CASSSLAWEQFF. The CDR3, as DNA: TGTGCCAGCAGCTCCCTAGCATGGGAGCAGTTCTTC.

This clonotype was observed a few times. The chain uses TRBV6-2 or TRBV6-3 and TRBJ2-2; a weak D match, TRBD2 (5 bases). Germline CDR1 and CDR2: MNHEY and SVGEGT. V gave up 6 bases and J gave up 5 bases, with 10 bases separating them. The CDR3 contains 13 residues. CDR3 DNA: TGTGCCAGCAGGACTACTCCTACCGGGGAGCTGTTTTTT. It yields the protein CASRTTPTGELFF.

This clonotype was found a few times. The rearrangement joins TRBV12-3 or TRBV12-4 to TRBJ2-2, with D perhaps matching TRBD2 (5 bases). This CDR3 comprises 15 residues. V shed 6 bases and J shed 3 bases, with 14 bases lying between them. The CDR3 DNA is TGTGCCAGCAGCTCCAGCGGATATCACACCGGGGAGCTGTTTTTT. Translating gives CASSSSGYHTGELFF.

This clonotype was seen only a few times. J is TRBJ1-5 and V is TRBV3-1; 9 nucleotides align to TRBD1. The germline V gene encodes CDR1 LGHDT and CDR2 YNNKEL (reference sequence). J was trimmed by 9 bases and V by 5 bases; bases with no gene match: 8. There are 14 residues in the CDR3. The chain's CDR3 is CASSATGGRTPQHF. CDR3 sequence (DNA): TGTGCCAGCAGCGCGACAGGGGGACGCACGCCCCAGCATTTT.

This clonotype was observed a handful of times. This rearrangement joins TRBV9 to TRBJ1-4; perhaps TRBD1 as D (5 bases). Germline V gene data show CDR1 as SGDLS and CDR2 as YYNGEE. Trimming left V 5 bases short and J 8 bases short, with 19 bases between. CDR3 length: 15 amino acids. The CDR3 DNA reads TGTGCCAGCAGTTCGACCGGGACGTTAATCGAAAAACTGTTTTTT. This translates into CASSSTGTLIEKLFF.

This chain uses TRBV20-1 with TRBJ1-2; TRBD1 is a possible D gene (5 bases). The length of the CDR3 is 14 residues. The V gene's germline CDR1 is DFQATT and CDR2 SNEGSKA (reference sequence). Trimming removed 0 bases at V and 4 bases at J, with 12 bases between. CDR3 DNA sequence: TGCAGTGCTAGAGATCACGGGGCGGCCTATGGCTACACCTTC. This sequence encodes CSARDHGAAYGYTF.

This clonotype was counted between two and nine times. The chain carries TRBV20-1 and TRBJ1-2; perhaps TRBD1 as D (5 bases). The CDR3 consists of 13 residues. V was pared by 1 base and J by 8 bases, with 14 bases between. Germline V gene sequence: CDR1 DFQATT, CDR2 SNEGSKA (reference sequence). CDR3 in DNA: TGCAGTGCTAGAGGGTGGCAGGGCGACGGCTACACCTTC. Its protein product is CSARGWQGDGYTF.

This clonotype has at least ten counts. For the CDR3, the DNA is TGTGCCAGCACAACCCAAGGACAGAACTACGAGCAGTACTTC. Its translation is CASTTQGQNYEQYF. V and J are TRBV2 and TRBJ2-7; D possibly corresponds to TRBD1 (6 bases). The CDR3 runs 14 residues. Trimming removed 7 bases at V and 3 bases at J, with 16 bases between. Germline lookup yields CDR1 SNHLY and CDR2 FYNNEI. Using reference TRBV2 and TRBJ2-7 for the parts outside the CDR3, the full variable domain is EPEVTQTPSHQVTQMGQEVILRCVPISNHLYFYWYRQILGQKVEFLVSFYNNEISEKSEIFDDQFSVERPDGSNFTLKIRSTKLEDSAMYFCASTTQGQNYEQYFGPGTRLTVT.

This clonotype was detected ten times or more. The chain employs TRBV11-1 and TRBJ1-1, with 7 bases identical to TRBD1. CDR3 length equals 18 residues. Germline V lookup: CDR1 SGHAT, CDR2 FQDESV (reference sequence). V lost 5 bases and J lost 7; bases outside the gene matches: 22. CDR3 region: CASSESLGRQGIRDEAFF. CDR3 in DNA: TGTGCCAGCAGCGAGAGCCTGGGGCGACAGGGAATCAGGGATGAAGCTTTCTTT.

This clonotype has just a few counts. The chain joins TRBV27 to TRBJ2-1; the match to TRBD2 covers 12 bases. Trimming cost V 5 bases and J 7 bases; bases outside gene matches: 12. Per the germline V gene, CDR1 is MNHEY and CDR2 is SMNVEV (reference sequence). The CDR3 has 17 amino acids. The CDR3 DNA reads TGTGCCAGCAGTCCACGACTAGCGGGAGCTATGAGGAATGAGCAGTTCTTC. It is translated as CASSPRLAGAMRNEQFF.

The chain joins TRBV6-1 to TRBJ1-2, with D tentatively TRBD1 (5 bases). Trimming pared 7 bases from V and 5 bases from J, leaving 17 bases between. Germline V gene lookup returns CDR1 MNHNS and CDR2 SASEGT. The CDR3 totals 14 residues. The CDR3 sequence is CASNPTGTTYGYTF. CDR3 bases: TGTGCCAGCAACCCAACGGGGACGACTTATGGCTACACCTTC.

The rearrangement uses TRBV7-2 and TRBJ2-7; D is unclear. Trimming pared 4 bases from V and 4 bases from J, leaving 8 bases between. This CDR3 region has 12 residues. CDR1 is SGHTA and CDR2 is FQGNSA in the germline V gene. DNA for the CDR3: TGTGCCAGCAGCTCCTTCGGATACGAGCAGTACTTC. Residues: CASSSFGYEQYF. Supplemented by reference TRBV7-2 and TRBJ2-7, the full variable domain reads GAGVSQSPSNKVTEKGKDVELRCDPISGHTALYWYRQSLGQGLEFLIYFQGNSAPDKSGLPSDRFSAERTGGSVSTLTIQRTQQEDSAVYLCASSSFGYEQYFGPGTRLTVT.